This TCR beta chain is drawn from a study of T cells in Graves' hyperthyroidism and ophthalmopathy. Study-wide findings and caveats: Most thyroid-expanded clonotypes above 0.001 were also found in blood.

If no ophthalmopathy progression occurred within 18 months, Graves' hyperthyroidism was stable. Aged 18 to 65, the patients had hyperthyroidism that was newly diagnosed and had lasted under 2 months. Exclusion criteria comprised uncontrolled infection, other autoimmune disease, pregnancy or lactation. This clonotype was observed at least ten times. Its antigen is unknown. From germline, CDR1 is MDHEN and CDR2 SYDVKM. Trimming left V 7 bases short and J 3 bases short, with 10 bases between. The CDR3 totals 12 residues. Amplified TCR beta CDR3 regions derived from RNA transcripts. Using the HTBI primer set, a first-round RT-PCR was run on the TCR CDR3. TCRdb processed the multiplex PCR reads anew with MiXCR; each CDR3 protein has one entry. Of about 590,000 distinct CDR3 sequences listed, about a sixth are singletons.

The receptor was derived from a woman younger than 45 with Graves' hyperthyroidism. The V and J genes are TRBV28 and TRBJ2-7; no definite D call. What was sequenced was blood. This chain's CDR3 is CASKDELYEQYF. CDR3 nucleotide sequence: TGTGCCAGCAAAGACGAGCTCTACGAGCAGTACTTC.